This note documents a single T cell receptor beta chain sequence. The antigen remains undetermined. This record belongs to a study of CD8 T cells in ankylosing spondylitis. Study-level results: There was a TCR beta motif, made of several highly homologous variants, that appeared characteristic of ankylosing spondylitis blood.

The CDR3 extends over 15 amino acids. The V segment lost 5 bases and the J segment 6 bases; nucleotides outside the gene matches: 9. Germline lookup yields CDR1 SGHTA and CDR2 FQGTGA. TCRdb reanalysed the 5' RACE reads using MiXCR and keeps one entry per CDR3 protein. This sample has almost 400,000 distinct CDR3 sequences; about 20% occur once, and the top ten carry about 15%. Sequenced input: blood, either unsorted or a sorted T cell fraction (not recorded which). The clonotype comes from a male donor with ankylosing spondylitis. This chain uses TRBV7-3 with TRBJ2-2; 7 positions match TRBD1. The chain's CDR3 is CASSTRQGTAGELFF. The CDR3 region has the DNA TGTGCCAGCAGCACCCGACAGGGAACCGCCGGGGAGCTGTTTTTT.